Reported below is one TCR beta chain. This specimen comes from a study of CD8 T cells in Susac syndrome. Random hexamers served to reverse transcribe roughly 0.45 to 1 ug RNA. TCR beta CDR3 was amplified by immunoSEQ multiplex PCR. This amplification extended across 54 Vbeta and 13 Jbeta segments. TCRdb reanalysed the immunoSEQ multiplex PCR reads using MiXCR and keeps one entry per CDR3 protein. The sample lists around 130,000 distinct CDR3 sequences, about 93% occurring once. Germline V gene data show CDR1 as LGHDT and CDR2 as YNNKEL (reference sequence). V lost 0 bases, J lost 3 bases, and 12 bases lay in between. The CDR3 contains 16 residues. Negative isolation was used for CD8+ and CD4+ T cells and FACS enrichment for TEMRA cells.

This TCR came from a human donor in good health. The chain is built from TRBV3-1 and TRBJ2-1; possibly TRBD1 or TRBD2 for D (6 bases each). The sample consisted of CD4+ T cells from PBMCs. The CDR3 DNA follows: TGTGCCAGCAGCCAAGAGGGGGGACACATCTACAATGAGCAGTTCTTC. Amino acids: CASSQEGGHIYNEQFF.